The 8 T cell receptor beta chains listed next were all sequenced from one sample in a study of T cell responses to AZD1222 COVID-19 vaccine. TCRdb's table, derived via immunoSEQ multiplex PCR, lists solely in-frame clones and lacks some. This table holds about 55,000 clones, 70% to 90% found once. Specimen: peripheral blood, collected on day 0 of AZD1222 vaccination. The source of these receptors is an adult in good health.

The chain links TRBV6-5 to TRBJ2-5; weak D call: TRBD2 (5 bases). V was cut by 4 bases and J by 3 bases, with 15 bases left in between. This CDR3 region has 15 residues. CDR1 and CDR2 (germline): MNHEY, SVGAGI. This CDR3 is CASSFMSAAKETQYF. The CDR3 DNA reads TGTGCCAGCAGTTTCATGTCAGCGGCCAAAGAGACCCAGTACTTC.

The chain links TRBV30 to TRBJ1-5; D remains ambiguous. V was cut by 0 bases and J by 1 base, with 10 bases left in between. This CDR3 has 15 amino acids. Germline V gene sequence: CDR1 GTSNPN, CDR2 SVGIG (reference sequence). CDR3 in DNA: TGTGCCTGGAGTGTTTCCGGGGTGAGCAATCAGCCCCAGCATTTT. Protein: CAWSVSGVSNQPQHF.

CDR3 residues: CASSSPGQGTYEQYF. CDR3 coding DNA: TGTGCCAGCAGCTCCCCCGGACAGGGGACCTACGAGCAGTACTTC. The V and J genes are TRBV5-4 and TRBJ2-7; 9 nucleotides align to TRBD1. After removal of 3 bases from V and 2 bases from J, the junction contained 6 bases not matched to a gene. The germline CDR1 and CDR2 sequences are SGHNT and YYREEE (reference sequence). The CDR3 is made up of 15 amino acids.

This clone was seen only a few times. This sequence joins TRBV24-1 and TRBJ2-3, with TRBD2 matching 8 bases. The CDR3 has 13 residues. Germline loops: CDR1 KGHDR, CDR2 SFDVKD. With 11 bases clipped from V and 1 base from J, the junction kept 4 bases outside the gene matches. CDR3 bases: TGTGCCATCTGTAGCGGGGGCACAGATACGCAGTATTTT. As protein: CAICSGGTDTQYF.

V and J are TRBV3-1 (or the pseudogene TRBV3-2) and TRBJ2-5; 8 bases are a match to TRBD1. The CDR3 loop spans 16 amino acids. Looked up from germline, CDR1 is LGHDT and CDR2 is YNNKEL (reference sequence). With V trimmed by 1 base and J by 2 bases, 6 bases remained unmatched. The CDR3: CASSQVGQGAQETQYF. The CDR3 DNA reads TGTGCCAGCAGCCAAGTCGGGCAGGGGGCACAAGAGACCCAGTACTTC.

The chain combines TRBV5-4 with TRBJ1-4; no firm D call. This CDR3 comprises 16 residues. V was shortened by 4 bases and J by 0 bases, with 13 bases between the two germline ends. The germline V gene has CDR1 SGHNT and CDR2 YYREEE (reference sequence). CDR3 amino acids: CASSRTAEATNEKLFF. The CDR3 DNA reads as TGTGCCAGCAGCCGGACGGCGGAGGCAACTAATGAAAAACTGTTTTTT.

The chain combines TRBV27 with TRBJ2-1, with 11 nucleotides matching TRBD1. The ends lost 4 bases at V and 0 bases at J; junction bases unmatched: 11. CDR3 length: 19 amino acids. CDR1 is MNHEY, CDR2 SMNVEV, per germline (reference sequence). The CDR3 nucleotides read TGTGCCAGCAGTTGGGGGACAGGGGGTGGGTTTGGCTCCTACAATGAGCAGTTCTTC. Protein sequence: CASSWGTGGGFGSYNEQFF.

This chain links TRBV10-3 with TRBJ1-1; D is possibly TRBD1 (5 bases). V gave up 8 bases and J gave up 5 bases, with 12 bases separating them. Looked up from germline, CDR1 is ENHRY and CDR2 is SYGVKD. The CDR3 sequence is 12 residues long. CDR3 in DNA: TGTGCCATCGGGGAAAAGGGGACTGAAGCTTTCTTT. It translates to CAIGEKGTEAFF.